This is a list of T cell receptor beta chains from one sample in a study of radiation and T cells in renal cell carcinoma. Here immunoSEQ multiplex PCR was the method, and the copy in TCRdb shows in-frame clones only, minus some. Among roughly 58,000 clones listed, 60% to 85% were seen once. Sequenced material: blood, taken from a patient whose treatment included radiotherapy and nephrectomy. These receptors all come from a man aged 55 to 69 with renal cell carcinoma. The CDR3 runs from the conserved cysteine through the conserved F or W. A D gene is named only where the DNA matches it firmly. Clone size is stated in some rows and not others, as once, few, many or a class when expanded.

d_call j_call clone_size v_call cdr3_nt cdr3_aa
. TRBJ2-3 . TRBV21-1 TGTGCCAGCAGCAAAGCGATTCCGTATGGAGATACGCAGTATTTT CASSKAIPYGDTQYF
TRBD2 TRBJ2-5 once TRBV7-2 TGTGCCAGCAGAGATCCCGGGACTAGCGGGATCGAGACCCAGTACTTC CASRDPGTSGIETQYF
. TRBJ1-5 . TRBV6-6 TGTGCCAGCAGTTCCAGGGGCGGCAGCAATCAGCCCCAGCATTTT CASSSRGGSNQPQHF
. TRBJ1-1 . TRBV18 TGTGCCAGCTCACCACTTATAGACGGGAACACTGAAGCTTTCTTT CASSPLIDGNTEAFF
. TRBJ1-2 once TRBV7-2 TGTGCCAGCAGCCCCAGCGGAGGGATAGCTAACTATGGCTACACCTTC CASSPSGGIANYGYTF
TRBD2 TRBJ2-5 few TRBV15 TGTGCCACCAGCAGATCACTTGGGGTAGCGGGTCAAATACAAGAGACCCAGTACTTC CATSRSLGVAGQIQETQYF
TRBD2 TRBJ2-7 . TRBV7-2 TGTGCCAGCAGCTCCCTTAGCGGGGTAGGCTACGAGCAGTACTTC CASSSLSGVGYEQYF
. TRBJ2-2 few TRBV6-5 TGTGCCAGCACCAAAGGGGGATCCGGGGAGCTGTTTTTT CASTKGGSGELFF
. TRBJ2-1 . TRBV20-1 TGCAGTGCCCTAGGGGACAATGAGCAGTTCTTC CSALGDNEQFF
TRBD2 TRBJ2-5 . TRBV7-2 TGTGCCAGCAACAGGAGACACGGGACTAGCCAAGAGACCCAGTACTTC CASNRRHGTSQETQYF
TRBD1 TRBJ2-5 . TRBV18 TGTGCCAGCTCACCGGACAGGGGGCACGAGACCCAGTACTTC CASSPDRGHETQYF
. TRBJ1-1 . TRBV10-3 TGTGCCATCGAGCCAGACATGAACACTGAAGCTTTCTTT CAIEPDMNTEAFF
TRBD2 TRBJ2-2 . TRBV12-5 TGTGCTAGTGGTTTGGCCGGACTAGCGGGAGTTGAAAACAGGGCGACCGGGGAGCTGTTTTTT CASGLAGLAGVENRATGELFF
TRBD2 TRBJ2-1 . TRBV6-1 TGTGCCAGCAGTGGGAGCGGGGGGGCTGGTTACAATGAGCAGTTCTTC CASSGSGGAGYNEQFF
TRBD2 TRBJ2-5 . TRBV10-3 TGTGCCATCAGTGAGTCTAGCGGGTCCCAACAGACCCAGTACTTC CAISESSGSQQTQYF
. TRBJ1-5 . TRBV19 TGTGCCTTAGGAGCTGGCAATCAGCCCCAGCATTTT CALGAGNQPQHF
. TRBJ2-1 . TRBV28 TGTGCCAGCAGGCAACCGGACAGAACCTACAATGAGCAGTTCTTC CASRQPDRTYNEQFF
. TRBJ1-2 . TRBV19 TGTGCCAGTAGTCCCGCCGGGAACTATGGCTACACCTTC CASSPAGNYGYTF
. TRBJ1-1 . TRBV9 TGTGCCAGCAGCGTAGGTCTGAGGGAAATGAACACTGAAGCTTTCTTT CASSVGLREMNTEAFF
. TRBJ2-7 few TRBV5-4 TGTGCCAGCAGCCCTAGGGGGGGCAGCTCCTACGAGCAGTACTTC CASSPRGGSSYEQYF
. TRBJ2-1 . TRBV19 TGTGCCAGTAGTACGAACTTGAATGAGCAGTTCTTC CASSTNLNEQFF
TRBD2 TRBJ2-7 . TRBV4-3 TGCGCCAGCAGCCAAGAGGCTAGCGGGGGGGCAAATCACGACGAGCAGTACTTC CASSQEASGGANHDEQYF